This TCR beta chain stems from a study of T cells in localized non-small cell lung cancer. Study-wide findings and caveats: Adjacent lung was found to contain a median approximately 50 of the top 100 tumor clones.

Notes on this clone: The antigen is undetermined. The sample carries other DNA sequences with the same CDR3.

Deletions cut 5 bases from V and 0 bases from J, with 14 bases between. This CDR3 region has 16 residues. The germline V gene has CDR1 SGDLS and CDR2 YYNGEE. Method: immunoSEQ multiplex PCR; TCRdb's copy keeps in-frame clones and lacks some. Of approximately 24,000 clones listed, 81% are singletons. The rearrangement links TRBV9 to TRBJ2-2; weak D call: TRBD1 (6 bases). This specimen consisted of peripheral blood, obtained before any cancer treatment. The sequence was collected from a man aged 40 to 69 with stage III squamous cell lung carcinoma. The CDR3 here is CASSAGQLSNTGELFF. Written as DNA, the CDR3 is TGTGCCAGCAGTGCAGGACAGCTTTCGAACACCGGGGAGCTGTTTTTT.